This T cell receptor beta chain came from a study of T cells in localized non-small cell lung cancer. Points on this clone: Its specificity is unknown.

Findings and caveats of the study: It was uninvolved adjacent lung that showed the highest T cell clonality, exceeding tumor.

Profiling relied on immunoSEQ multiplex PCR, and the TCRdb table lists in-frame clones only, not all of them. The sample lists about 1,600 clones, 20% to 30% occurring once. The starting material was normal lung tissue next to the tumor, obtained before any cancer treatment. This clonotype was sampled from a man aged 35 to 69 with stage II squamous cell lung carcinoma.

The CDR3: CASRRLAGNTGELFF. The CDR3 DNA reads as TGTGCCAGCCGTCGACTAGCGGGAAACACCGGGGAGCTGTTTTTT. This chain uses TRBV19 with TRBJ2-2; 11 bases line up with TRBD2. Germline CDR1 reads LNHDA; CDR2 reads SQIVND (reference sequence). CDR3 size: 15 residues. After removal of 9 bases from V and 2 bases from J, the junction contained 5 bases not matched to a gene.